The 13 T cell receptor beta chains below were found in one sample sequenced in a study of shared clonotypes between healthy human individuals. Using immunoSEQ multiplex PCR, the repertoire was profiled, and TCRdb retains in-frame clones only, with some absent. Of approximately 440,000 clones listed, 75% to 80% were seen once; the top ten hold around 12%. Sequences were obtained from PBMCs. All receptors derive from a middle-aged woman in good health. Some clones in this sample may be carry-over from other donors' samples.

The V and J genes are TRBV9 and TRBJ1-1; D might be TRBD1 (5 bases). This CDR3 has 14 residues. The germline V gene encodes CDR1 SGDLS and CDR2 YYNGEE. V lost 4 bases and J 5 bases, leaving 15 bases between the germline ends. CDR3 in amino acids: CASSLQVGGTEAFF. The CDR3, as DNA: TGTGCCAGCAGCCTCCAGGTGGGGGGAACTGAAGCTTTCTTT.

A word on this clone: A far larger clone is one base from this, pointing to a likely read error. Other DNA variants within this sample encode the same CDR3. This chain links TRBV10-3 with TRBJ2-2; perhaps TRBD1 as D (5 bases). Germline V gene data show CDR1 as ENHRY and CDR2 as SYGVKD. V lost 8 bases and J 1 base, leaving 14 bases between the germline ends. The CDR3 extends over 15 amino acids. DNA of the CDR3: TGTGCCATCCGTGGAGTAGGACAGAACACCGGGGAGCTGTTTTTT. Its translation is CAIRGVGQNTGELFF.

This clone appeared a single time. This rearrangement joins TRBV27 to TRBJ1-4; no clear D. Trimming took off 5 bases at V and 0 bases at J, with 10 bases between the two ends. Looked up from germline, CDR1 is MNHEY and CDR2 is SMNVEV (reference sequence). The CDR3 contains 15 residues. CDR3 nucleotide sequence: TGTGCCAGCAGTCTACAGCCTGCAACTAATGAAAAACTGTTTTTT. Its translation is CASSLQPATNEKLFF.

This clone was seen ten or more times. The chain recombines TRBV28 with TRBJ2-4; D is unclear. The CDR3 runs 13 residues. Trimming took 6 bases from V and 6 from J, leaving 12 bases between them. CDR1 and CDR2 (germline): MDHEN, SYDVKM. CDR3 residues: CASRRKSRNIQYF. The CDR3 nucleotides read TGTGCCAGCAGGAGGAAATCAAGAAACATTCAGTACTTC. Variable domain in full (rest from reference TRBV28 and TRBJ2-4): DVKVTQSSRYLVKRTGEKVFLECVQDMDHENMFWYRQDPGLGLRLIYFSYDVKMKEKGDIPEGYSVSREKKERFSLILESASTNQTSMYLCASRRKSRNIQYFGAGTRLSVL.

The chain has TRBV27 and TRBJ2-7; 7 positions match TRBD1. In germline, CDR1 is MNHEY, CDR2 SMNVEV (reference sequence). The CDR3 has 14 amino acids. V lost 4 bases and J lost 0; bases outside the gene matches: 3. The CDR3 is CASSSDRSSYEQYF. In DNA form, the CDR3 reads TGTGCCAGCAGTTCGGACAGGAGCTCCTACGAGCAGTACTTC.

With regard to this clone: Since a far larger clone is one base different, this is likely a read error. The V gene is TRBV30, the J gene TRBJ1-1; D uncertain. The CDR3 is made up of 13 amino acids. Germline V CDR1 and CDR2: GTSNPN, SVGIG (reference sequence). Deletions cut 4 bases from V and 1 base from J, with 10 bases between. CDR3 in DNA: TGTGCCTGGAACGTTGGGAGGAACACTGAAGCTTTCTTT. It specifies CAWNVGRNTEAFF.

This clone was seen ten or more times. The chain carries TRBV15 and TRBJ2-1; 9 bases agree with TRBD2. Looked up from germline, CDR1 is LNHNV and CDR2 is YYDKDF (reference sequence). The CDR3 runs to 15 residues. V gave up 5 bases and J gave up 4 bases; unmatched junction bases: 6. The chain's CDR3 is CATSQAREGYNEQFF. In DNA form, the CDR3 reads TGTGCCACCAGCCAGGCGCGGGAGGGTTACAATGAGCAGTTCTTC.

The V gene is TRBV7-2, the J gene TRBJ2-1; possible D gene TRBD2, 6 bases. The germline CDR1 and CDR2 sequences are SGHTA and FQGNSA. Trimming took off 4 bases at V and 10 bases at J, with 20 bases between the two ends. This CDR3 spans 15 amino acids. The CDR3 spells CASSSSGTREVEQFF. CDR3 bases: TGTGCCAGCAGCTCGTCCGGGACTCGTGAGGTGGAGCAGTTCTTC.

The chain is built from TRBV11-2 and TRBJ2-7; TRBD2 matches 14 bases. The germline CDR1 and CDR2 sequences are SGHAT and FQNNGV. Germline trimming cut 1 base from V and 4 bases from J; bases unmatched to any gene: 12. The CDR3 totals 19 residues. This chain's CDR3 is CASSLARTGTSGSRYEQYF. In nucleotides, the CDR3 is TGTGCCAGCAGCTTAGCCCGTACCGGGACTAGCGGGAGTAGGTACGAGCAGTACTTC.

This sequence joins TRBV30 and TRBJ2-7, with 7 bases lining up with TRBD1. V was clipped by 0 bases and J by 2 bases; unmatched bases: 10. The germline CDR1 and CDR2 sequences are GTSNPN and SVGIG (reference sequence). The CDR3 has 16 residues. The CDR3 coding sequence is TGTGCCTGGAGTGTACTCCTCCGGGACAGTACCTACGAGCAGTACTTC. Residues: CAWSVLLRDSTYEQYF.

The chain carries TRBV7-2 and TRBJ2-7, with D perhaps TRBD2 (6 bases). The CDR3 covers 15 residues. CDR1 is SGHTA, CDR2 FQGNSA, per germline. Trimming left V 1 base short and J 3 bases short, with 13 bases between. CDR3 bases: TGTGCCAGCAGCTTAGGGACTAACCCAGGCTACGAGCAGTACTTC. Its translation is CASSLGTNPGYEQYF.

The rearrangement links TRBV27 to TRBJ1-4, with 11 positions matching TRBD1. The germline gives CDR1 MNHEY, CDR2 SMNVEV (reference sequence). The CDR3 totals 15 residues. With V trimmed by 5 bases and J by 7 bases, 6 bases remained unmatched. The CDR3 here is CASSPWTGGSEKLFF. The CDR3 region has the DNA TGTGCCAGCAGTCCCTGGACAGGGGGCTCTGAAAAACTGTTTTTT.

Only a few counts were recorded for this clone. It may be a read error: a sequence one base away is much more abundant. Other nucleotide sequences in the sample specify the same CDR3. The rearrangement links TRBV10-1 to TRBJ1-1; TRBD1 agrees at 8 bases. J was trimmed by 7 bases and V by 2 bases; bases with no gene match: 3. CDR1 and CDR2 from the germline V gene are WNHNN and SYGVQD (reference sequence). The CDR3 sequence is 13 residues long. CDR3 DNA sequence: TGCGCCAGCAGTGAGAGAGGGACAGGTGAAGCTTTCTTT. This translates into CASSERGTGEAFF.